The rows below give T cell receptor beta chains drawn from one sample of a study of T cell changes during pregnancy in multiple sclerosis. TCRdb's copy holds only in-frame clones and misses some; the assay was immunoSEQ multiplex PCR. The sample holds more than 9,000 clones, roughly 90% seen once. The sample was CD8+ T cells from peripheral blood mononuclear cells, taken in the first trimester of pregnancy. The source of these receptors is a female donor in good health, enrolled as a control in a pregnancy study. Both conserved end residues are part of each CDR3. Each record gives: D gene, J gene, V gene, clone size, CDR3 protein, CDR3 DNA. A D gene is named only where the DNA matches it firmly. Where a row states a size, it is once, few, many or the class of an expanded clone; other rows omit it.

D: NA; J: TRBJ2-2; V: TRBV10-3; size: once; CDR3: CAIRRTNTGELFF; DNA: TGTGCCATCAGGCGGACTAACACCGGGGAGCTGTTTTTT
D: TRBD1; J: TRBJ1-5; V: TRBV4-1; size: few; CDR3: CASSQDPGTGGSNQPQHF; DNA: TGCGCCAGCAGCCAAGATCCAGGGACAGGGGGTAGCAATCAGCCCCAGCATTTT
D: TRBD2; J: TRBJ2-3; V: TRBV2; size: NA; CDR3: CASTGSSGRMGGPVASTDTQYF; DNA: TGTGCCAGCACGGGGTCTAGCGGAAGGATGGGTGGGCCGGTGGCTAGCACAGATACGCAGTATTTT
D: NA; J: TRBJ1-2; V: TRBV6-4; size: NA; CDR3: CASSDSAGEGYTF; DNA: TGTGCCAGCAGTGACTCGGCAGGGGAAGGCTACACCTTC
D: NA; J: TRBJ1-6; V: TRBV30; size: NA; CDR3: CAWNFEEDSYNSPLHF; DNA: TGTGCCTGGAATTTCGAGGAAGACTCCTATAATTCACCCCTCCACTTT
D: TRBD2; J: TRBJ2-2; V: TRBV4-3; size: NA; CDR3: CASSLPSATSGEERDTGELFF; DNA: TGCGCCAGCAGCCTGCCCTCAGCGACTAGCGGGGAGGAGCGAGACACCGGGGAGCTGTTTTTT
D: TRBD1; J: TRBJ1-2; V: TRBV5-1; size: NA; CDR3: CASSLQGYHYLNYGYTF; DNA: TGCGCCAGCAGCTTACAGGGGTATCACTATTTAAACTATGGCTACACCTTC
D: TRBD2; J: TRBJ2-1; V: TRBV7-9; size: once; CDR3: CASSRLAGGDNEQFF; DNA: TGTGCCAGCAGCCGACTAGCGGGGGGCGACAATGAGCAGTTCTTC
D: NA; J: TRBJ2-7; V: TRBV9; size: NA; CDR3: CASSVAPTGSSYEQYF; DNA: TGTGCCAGCAGCGTAGCTCCGACAGGCAGCTCCTACGAGCAGTACTTC
D: NA; J: TRBJ2-7; V: TRBV4-3; size: NA; CDR3: CASSQDRSSYEQYF; DNA: TGCGCCAGCAGCCAAGATCGGTCTTCCTACGAGCAGTACTTC
D: TRBD1; J: TRBJ1-1; V: TRBV5-5; size: NA; CDR3: CASRQQGARTEAFF; DNA: TGTGCCAGCAGGCAACAGGGGGCTCGGACTGAAGCTTTCTTT
D: NA; J: TRBJ2-3; V: TRBV14; size: NA; CDR3: CASSQDLGSRDTQYF; DNA: TGTGCCAGCAGCCAAGATCTAGGTTCCCGAGATACGCAGTATTTT
D: NA; J: TRBJ1-2; V: TRBV6-5; size: NA; CDR3: CASRGANYGYTF; DNA: TGTGCCAGCAGGGGGGCGAACTATGGCTACACCTTC
D: NA; J: TRBJ1-1; V: TRBV10-3; size: few; CDR3: CAISDGTTEAFF; DNA: TGTGCCATCAGTGATGGGACAACCGAAGCTTTCTTT
D: NA; J: TRBJ2-5; V: TRBV29-1; size: NA; CDR3: CSAQKYQETQYF; DNA: TGCAGCGCTCAGAAGTACCAAGAGACCCAGTACTTC
D: TRBD1; J: TRBJ1-5; V: TRBV7-9; size: few; CDR3: CASSFVGPGTGMDQPQHF; DNA: TGTGCCAGCAGCTTTGTCGGTCCCGGGACAGGGATGGATCAGCCCCAGCATTTT
D: NA; J: TRBJ2-5; V: TRBV5-5; size: NA; CDR3: CASSLDGETQYF; DNA: TGTGCCAGCAGCTTGGACGGGGAGACCCAGTACTTC
D: NA; J: TRBJ1-2; V: TRBV4-1; size: NA; CDR3: CAAGVNYGYTF; DNA: TGCGCTGCGGGGGTAAACTATGGCTACACCTTC
D: NA; J: TRBJ2-7; V: TRBV19; size: NA; CDR3: CASSIGGVSYEQYF; DNA: TGTGCCAGTAGTATAGGCGGGGTATCCTACGAGCAGTACTTC
D: NA; J: TRBJ1-2; V: TRBV7-8; size: NA; CDR3: CASSLPRDKIDYGYTF; DNA: TGTGCCAGCAGCTTACCGCGCGACAAAATTGACTATGGCTACACCTTC
D: TRBD2; J: TRBJ2-1; V: TRBV27; size: once; CDR3: CASTYKRGSSYNEQFF; DNA: TGTGCCAGCACCTACAAGCGGGGGAGCTCCTACAATGAGCAGTTCTTC
D: NA; J: TRBJ1-4; V: TRBV2; size: NA; CDR3: CASSSPGDDEKLFF; DNA: TGTGCCAGCAGTTCTCCAGGGGATGATGAAAAACTGTTTTTT
D: NA; J: TRBJ1-2; V: TRBV7-3; size: NA; CDR3: CASSLIWGRPLDNYGYTF; DNA: TGTGCCAGCAGCTTAATTTGGGGGCGACCTCTTGATAACTATGGCTACACCTTC
D: NA; J: TRBJ1-5; V: TRBV10-3; size: NA; CDR3: CAISESEVVRGGNQPQHF; DNA: TGTGCCATCAGTGAGTCTGAGGTGGTAAGGGGAGGTAATCAGCCCCAGCATTTT
D: TRBD1; J: TRBJ1-2; V: TRBV7-2; size: NA; CDR3: CASSALDRANYGYTF; DNA: TGTGCCAGCAGCGCACTCGACAGGGCGAACTATGGCTACACCTTC
D: NA; J: TRBJ2-7; V: TRBV10-2; size: NA; CDR3: CASSEVRGAIYEQYF; DNA: TGCGCCAGCAGTGAGGTACGGGGGGCGATCTACGAGCAGTACTTC
D: TRBD1; J: TRBJ1-5; V: TRBV27; size: NA; CDR3: CATGQGASQPQHF; DNA: TGTGCCACCGGACAGGGGGCTTCCCAGCCCCAGCATTTT
D: NA; J: TRBJ2-1; V: TRBV2; size: NA; CDR3: CASSEAYRVGREQFF; DNA: TGTGCCAGCAGTGAAGCCTACAGGGTCGGTAGGGAGCAGTTCTTC
D: NA; J: TRBJ2-2; V: TRBV5-4; size: NA; CDR3: CASSLNTGELFF; DNA: TGTGCCAGCAGCCTGAACACCGGGGAGCTGTTTTTT
D: TRBD1; J: TRBJ1-6; V: TRBV25-1; size: NA; CDR3: CASSLQGLNSPLHF; DNA: TGTGCCAGCAGCCTACAGGGGTTGAATTCACCCCTCCACTTT
D: NA; J: TRBJ1-3; V: TRBV2; size: few; CDR3: CASRLDSSGGNTIYF; DNA: TGTGCCAGCAGACTCGACAGTAGTGGGGGAAACACCATATATTTT
D: NA; J: TRBJ1-2; V: TRBV10-3; size: NA; CDR3: CAITRTTGFGYGYTF; DNA: TGTGCCATCACCAGAACCACAGGGTTCGGGTATGGCTACACCTTC
D: TRBD1; J: TRBJ2-2; V: TRBV7-9; size: NA; CDR3: CASSLPWDSNTGELFF; DNA: TGTGCCAGCAGCTTACCCTGGGACAGTAACACCGGGGAGCTGTTTTTT
D: NA; J: TRBJ1-1; V: TRBV5-1; size: once; CDR3: CASSFSSTANTEAFF; DNA: TGCGCCAGCAGCTTCTCGTCGACAGCGAACACTGAAGCTTTCTTT
D: TRBD1; J: TRBJ1-6; V: TRBV10-3; size: NA; CDR3: CAIRGTGLNSPLHF; DNA: TGTGCCATCAGGGGGACAGGTCTAAATTCACCCCTCCACTTT
D: NA; J: TRBJ2-3; V: TRBV11-1; size: NA; CDR3: CASSSHLPGGQEDTQYF; DNA: TGTGCCAGCAGCTCACACCTGCCAGGGGGGCAGGAAGATACGCAGTATTTT
D: TRBD2; J: TRBJ2-7; V: TRBV29-1; size: NA; CDR3: CSVGTGLAGSYEQYF; DNA: TGCAGCGTGGGGACGGGACTAGCGGGTTCCTACGAGCAGTACTTC
D: NA; J: TRBJ2-7; V: TRBV5-6; size: NA; CDR3: CASSAGQTNYEQYF; DNA: TGTGCCAGCAGCGCGGGACAGACCAACTACGAGCAGTACTTC
D: NA; J: TRBJ1-2; V: TRBV7-9; size: NA; CDR3: CASSLGRIPPGGYTF; DNA: TGTGCCAGCAGCTTAGGAAGGATCCCGCCGGGGGGCTACACCTTC
D: TRBD1; J: TRBJ1-5; V: TRBV27; size: NA; CDR3: CASSQQGNNQPQHF; DNA: TGTGCCAGTTCCCAACAGGGGAACAATCAGCCCCAGCATTTT
D: TRBD2; J: TRBJ2-5; V: TRBV11-2; size: NA; CDR3: CASSLGGGGAGETQYF; DNA: TGTGCCAGCAGCTTAGGTGGCGGGGGGGCAGGGGAGACCCAGTACTTC
D: NA; J: TRBJ1-2; V: TRBV15; size: NA; CDR3: CATSSDIPYGYTF; DNA: TGTGCCACCAGCTCCGACATCCCCTATGGCTACACCTTC
D: NA; J: TRBJ2-1; V: TRBV27; size: NA; CDR3: CASSLSTGEQFF; DNA: TGTGCCAGCAGTTTATCGACGGGAGAGCAGTTCTTC
D: NA; J: TRBJ2-2; V: TRBV6-4; size: NA; CDR3: CASSAGDTGELFF; DNA: TGTGCCAGCAGTGCAGGGGACACCGGGGAGCTGTTTTTT
D: NA; J: TRBJ1-4; V: TRBV30; size: NA; CDR3: CAYLPRENEKLFF; DNA: TGTGCCTACCTTCCCCGGGAGAATGAAAAACTGTTTTTT
D: NA; J: TRBJ2-7; V: TRBV9; size: once; CDR3: CASSISGTMYEQYF; DNA: TGTGCCAGCAGCATCTCCGGGACAATGTACGAGCAGTACTTC
D: NA; J: TRBJ2-5; V: TRBV5-4; size: once; CDR3: CASSLNRREETQYF; DNA: TGTGCCAGCAGCTTGAACAGGAGAGAAGAGACCCAGTACTTC
D: NA; J: TRBJ2-7; V: TRBV6-5; size: NA; CDR3: CASSYSPGAGYEQYF; DNA: TGTGCCAGCAGTTACTCGCCGGGAGCAGGTTACGAGCAGTACTTC
D: TRBD1; J: TRBJ1-2; V: TRBV7-8; size: few; CDR3: CASSPGTAVTNYGYTF; DNA: TGTGCCAGCAGCCCCGGGACAGCAGTTACTAACTATGGCTACACCTTC
D: NA; J: TRBJ1-1; V: TRBV30; size: NA; CDR3: CAWSVAGMNTEAFF; DNA: TGTGCCTGGAGTGTAGCCGGGATGAACACTGAAGCTTTCTTT
D: TRBD2; J: TRBJ2-1; V: TRBV14; size: NA; CDR3: CASSQDFSLAGKNSYNEQFF; DNA: TGTGCCAGCAGCCAAGATTTCTCACTAGCGGGGAAGAACTCCTACAATGAGCAGTTCTTC
D: TRBD2; J: TRBJ2-7; V: TRBV6-1; size: NA; CDR3: CASSAGGGSYEQYF; DNA: TGTGCCAGCAGCGCAGGCGGGGGATCCTACGAGCAGTACTTC